The rows below give T cell receptor beta chains drawn from one sample of a study of T cells in Graves' hyperthyroidism and ophthalmopathy. TCRdb fed the multiplex PCR reads into MiXCR, producing one record per CDR3 protein. The sample lists approximately 330,000 distinct CDR3 sequences, about 18% seen once, with approximately 49% in the top ten. Sequenced material: blood. All receptors derive from a woman between 50 and 59 years old with Graves' hyperthyroidism. CDR3s include the opening cysteine and the closing phenylalanine or tryptophan. D genes are given only for firm matches. Only some rows state a clone size, as once, few, many or a class for expanded clones.

V	size	J	D	DNA	CDR3
TRBV28	NA	TRBJ2-1	NA	TGTGCCAGCAGTTTTGGGCAGTTCTCCAATGAGCAGTTCTTC	CASSFGQFSNEQFF
TRBV5-1	once	TRBJ2-6	TRBD2	TGCGCCAGCAGCCTCCGGGGGGGGAGCTCTGGGGCCAACGTCCTGACTTTC	CASSLRGGSSGANVLTF
TRBV18	many	TRBJ2-1	NA	TGTGCCAGCTCTACGAAAGACGGCTCCTACAATGAGCAGTTCTTC	CASSTKDGSYNEQFF
TRBV19	NA	TRBJ1-2	NA	TGTGCCAGTAGTATCGTCTTTGGGGACCCAGCTAACTATGGCTACACCTTC	CASSIVFGDPANYGYTF
TRBV10-3	NA	TRBJ1-2	NA	TGTGCCATCAGCCCCCTTGTGGGCTATGGCTACACCTTC	CAISPLVGYGYTF
TRBV5-5	few	TRBJ1-2	NA	TGTGCCAGCAGCACTCAGCCGCGGACAAATAACTATGGCTACACCTTC	CASSTQPRTNNYGYTF
TRBV2	many	TRBJ1-1	TRBD1	TGTGCCAGCAACACCGGGACAGGGGGCGCGAGTACTGAAGCTTTCTTT	CASNTGTGGASTEAFF
TRBV7-8	many	TRBJ1-1	TRBD1	TGTGCCAGCAGCTTAGTCGACAGGGGGAACACTGAAGCTTTCTTT	CASSLVDRGNTEAFF
TRBV3-1	many	TRBJ2-7	TRBD2	TGTGCCAGCAGCCGTGAGACTAGCGGGATCCCCTCCTACGAGCAGTACTTC	CASSRETSGIPSYEQYF
TRBV7-2	many	TRBJ1-1	NA	TGTGCCAGCAGCTCCAGGGTTTTTGGGACTGAAGCTTTCTTT	CASSSRVFGTEAFF
TRBV5-4	NA	TRBJ2-2	TRBD2	TGTGCCAGCAGCTTGGCGGGCGGGGGGGCTCCCGGGGAGCTGTTTTTT	CASSLAGGGAPGELFF
TRBV3-1	few	TRBJ2-3	TRBD2	TGTGCCAGCACCCCGCGCACTAGCGGGGGCACAGATACGCAGTATTTT	CASTPRTSGGTDTQYF
TRBV20-1	NA	TRBJ2-7	NA	TGCAGTGCTAGAGGAACCGGGGTCTACGAGCAGTACTTC	CSARGTGVYEQYF
TRBV2	few	TRBJ1-2	NA	TGTGCCAGCAGTTTGGATTCGGAAGGCTACACCTTC	CASSLDSEGYTF
TRBV11-2	few	TRBJ2-5	TRBD2	TGTGCCAGCAGCTCCCCCACTAGCGGGGGGGACCAAGAGACCCAGTACTTC	CASSSPTSGGDQETQYF
TRBV4-1	NA	TRBJ1-5	NA	TGCGCCAGCAGCCAACACTGGGACCAGCCCCAGCATTTT	CASSQHWDQPQHF
TRBV12-3/TRBV12-4	many	TRBJ2-3	NA	TGTGCCAGCAGACAGGGATTAGCAGATACGCAGTATTTT	CASRQGLADTQYF
TRBV6-2/TRBV6-3	many	TRBJ2-1	TRBD1	TGTGCCAGCAGTCCTGTACCGGGACAGGGCATTTCGGATGAGCAGTTCTTC	CASSPVPGQGISDEQFF
TRBV6-1	many	TRBJ1-3	TRBD1	TGTGCCAGCAGTCTGGGACAGACTGGAAACACCATATATTTT	CASSLGQTGNTIYF
TRBV18	many	TRBJ2-1	TRBD1	TGTGCCAGCTCACCCGGGACAGAAGAGCAGTTCTTC	CASSPGTEEQFF
TRBV10-2	many	TRBJ1-2	NA	TGCGCCAGCAGTGAGTCAGATTTTCGGGGCTACACCTTC	CASSESDFRGYTF
TRBV18	NA	TRBJ2-5	NA	TGTGCCAGCTCACCTGTAGGAGCACACGGACAAGAGACCCAGTACTTC	CASSPVGAHGQETQYF
TRBV2	many	TRBJ1-1	NA	TGTGCCAGCAGTGGAGACAGAAACACTGAAGCTTTCTTT	CASSGDRNTEAFF
TRBV5-1	NA	TRBJ2-1	NA	TGCGCCAGCAGCTTGGGGGCCATTCAGAATGAGCAGTTCTTC	CASSLGAIQNEQFF
TRBV19	few	TRBJ2-1	TRBD2	TGTGCCACCCGAAGCGGGAGTGGCCCCTACAATGAGCAGTTCTTC	CATRSGSGPYNEQFF
TRBV6-5	few	TRBJ2-7	NA	TGTGCCAGCAGTTACCGGGCAGACTACGAGCAGTACTTC	CASSYRADYEQYF
TRBV4-2	NA	TRBJ1-2	NA	TGTGCCAGCAGCCAAGAACAGGGCATTGGCTACACCTTC	CASSQEQGIGYTF
TRBV6-2/TRBV6-3	many	TRBJ1-1	NA	TGTGCCAGCAGTCGGGTCAACACTGAAGCTTTCTTT	CASSRVNTEAFF
TRBV28	many	TRBJ2-7	TRBD2	TGTGCCAGCAGTTTATTGGGGGGACTAGCGGGAGGTTACGAGCAGTACTTC	CASSLLGGLAGGYEQYF
TRBV11-2	many	TRBJ1-1	NA	TGTGCCAGCAGCTTAGTTGCAGATCCCACTGAAGCTTTCTTT	CASSLVADPTEAFF
TRBV29-1	few	TRBJ2-3	TRBD2	TGCAGCGCTATCGGGGGGGCGGGAGTCACAGATACGCAGTATTTT	CSAIGGAGVTDTQYF
TRBV6-1	NA	TRBJ2-6	NA	TGTGCCAGCAGCCGTGGGGAAGCGGGCGCTGGGGCCAACGTCCTGACTTTC	CASSRGEAGAGANVLTF
TRBV6-1	few	TRBJ1-1	TRBD1	TGTGCCAGCAGTAAACCGGGACAGGGTGACACTGAAGCTTTCTTT	CASSKPGQGDTEAFF
TRBV19	NA	TRBJ1-2	NA	TGTGCCAGTAGTGTGCCGGGAGAAACCTATGGCTACACCTTC	CASSVPGETYGYTF
TRBV10-3	few	TRBJ1-1	NA	TGTGCCACCCGAAGGGATCAGACTGAAGCTTTCTTT	CATRRDQTEAFF
TRBV3-1	NA	TRBJ2-1	NA	TGTGCCAGCAGCCAAGAATTGAGTCGCCAGATCCACAATGAGCAGTTCTTC	CASSQELSRQIHNEQFF
TRBV7-3	NA	TRBJ1-1	NA	TGCGCCAGCAGCCAAGATCGTACAGGGCAGGGCACTGAAGCTTTCTTT	CASSQDRTGQGTEAFF
TRBV5-5	few	TRBJ1-5	NA	TGTGCCAGCAGCTTGTATCAGAATAGCAATCAGCCCCAGCATTTT	CASSLYQNSNQPQHF
TRBV6-2/TRBV6-3	few	TRBJ2-7	NA	TGTGCCAGCAGACTAACAGGGTTCGGCGAGCAGTACTTC	CASRLTGFGEQYF
TRBV11-2	few	TRBJ1-1	NA	TGTGCCAGTAGTGAATACCCAGGGGTGAACACTGAAGCTTTCTTT	CASSEYPGVNTEAFF
TRBV5-6	many	TRBJ1-1	TRBD1	TGTGCCAGCAGCTTTGGGTTGTCGGAGGGGGCGCCCACTGAAGCTTTCTTT	CASSFGLSEGAPTEAFF
TRBV7-2	many	TRBJ2-3	TRBD2	TGTGCCAGCAGCAAACGGGGCCTAGCGGGGACAGATACGCAGTATTTT	CASSKRGLAGTDTQYF
TRBV10-2	once	TRBJ1-2	NA	TGCGCCAGCAGTGCAGGGTTTCTTGGCTACACCTTC	CASSAGFLGYTF
TRBV28	NA	TRBJ1-3	TRBD1	TGTGCCAGCAGCCGGGACAGGGGTTGGAACACCATATATTTT	CASSRDRGWNTIYF
TRBV30	NA	TRBJ2-1	TRBD2	TGTGCCTGGAGTGTCGGTGGTAGCGGGTACAATGAGCAGTTCTTC	CAWSVGGSGYNEQFF
TRBV11-3	NA	TRBJ2-1	NA	TGTGCCAGCAGCTTAGAGGGGGCAAACAATGAGCAGTTCTTC	CASSLEGANNEQFF
TRBV7-9	NA	TRBJ1-6	NA	TGTGCCAGCAGCTCAGCTACCGGGACCTGGGGGTCACCCCTCCACTTT	CASSSATGTWGSPLHF
TRBV30	NA	TRBJ1-2	TRBD1	TGTGCCTGGGCCCCTCAGGGGGGAGACTATGGCTACACCTTC	CAWAPQGGDYGYTF
TRBV9	NA	TRBJ2-3	TRBD2	TGTGCCAGCAGCGTAGCCCGACTAGCGGGGGGCCCAGATACGCAGTATTTT	CASSVARLAGGPDTQYF
TRBV28	few	TRBJ1-4	TRBD1	TGTGCCAGCAGTTTAGGGGACAGCACAAATGAAAAACTGTTTTTT	CASSLGDSTNEKLFF